The clone carrying this T cell receptor (beta chain) was seen only a few times. Its matching antigen is unknown. Trimming removed 2 bases from V and 0 bases from J, with 12 bases in between. The germline CDR1 and CDR2 sequences are MNHEY and SMNVEV (reference sequence). The CDR3 sequence is 16 residues long. The CDR3 regions of TCR beta were amplified from RNA transcripts. TCR CDR3 underwent first-round RT-PCR with the HTBI primer set. TCRdb re-analysed the multiplex PCR reads in MiXCR, keeping a single row per CDR3 protein. The table records 640,000 or so distinct CDR3 sequences, over 12% of them present only once. The study based diagnoses on clinical symptoms, serum thyroxine and TRAb, thyroid ultrasound and orbital computed tomography. This record belongs to a study of T cells in Graves' hyperthyroidism and ophthalmopathy. Findings and limits, study-wide: Stable hyperthyroidism was told apart from ophthalmopathy by a model built on 13 V-J features. Expanded thyroid clonotypes (above 0.001) were mostly also found in blood.

The TCR was taken from a woman under 30 with Graves' ophthalmopathy. The V gene is TRBV27, the J gene TRBJ2-3, with a possible D match to TRBD1 (6 bases). Sequenced material: blood. CDR3 sequence reads: CASSLILGQSTDTQYF. The CDR3 region has the DNA TGTGCCAGCAGTTTAATACTGGGACAAAGCACAGATACGCAGTATTTT.